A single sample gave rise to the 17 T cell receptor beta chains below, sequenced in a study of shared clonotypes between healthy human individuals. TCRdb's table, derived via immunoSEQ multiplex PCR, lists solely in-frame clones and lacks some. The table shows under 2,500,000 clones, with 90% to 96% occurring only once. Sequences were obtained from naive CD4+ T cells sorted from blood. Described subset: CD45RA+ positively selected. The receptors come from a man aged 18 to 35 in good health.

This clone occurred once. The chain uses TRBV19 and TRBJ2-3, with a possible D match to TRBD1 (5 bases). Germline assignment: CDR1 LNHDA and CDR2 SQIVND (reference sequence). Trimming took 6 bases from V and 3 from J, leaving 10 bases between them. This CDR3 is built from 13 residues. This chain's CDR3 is CASSQGNTDTQYF. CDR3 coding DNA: TGTGCCAGTAGCCAGGGTAATACAGATACGCAGTATTTT.

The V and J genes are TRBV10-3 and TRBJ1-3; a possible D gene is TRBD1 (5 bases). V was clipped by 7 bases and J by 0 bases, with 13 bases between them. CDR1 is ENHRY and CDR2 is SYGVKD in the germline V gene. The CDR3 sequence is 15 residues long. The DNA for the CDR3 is TGTGCCATCAACCGGGACGCAAGCTCTGGAAACACCATATATTTT. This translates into CAINRDASSGNTIYF.

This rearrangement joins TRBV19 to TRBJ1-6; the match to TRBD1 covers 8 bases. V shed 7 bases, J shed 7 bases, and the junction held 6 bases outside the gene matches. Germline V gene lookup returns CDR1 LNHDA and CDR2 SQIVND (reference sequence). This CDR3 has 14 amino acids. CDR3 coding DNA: TGTGCCAGTACAACAGGGGGAGGAAATTCACCCCTCCACTTT. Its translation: CASTTGGGNSPLHF. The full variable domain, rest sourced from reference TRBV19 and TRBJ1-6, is DGGITQSPKYLFRKEGQNVTLSCEQNLNHDAMYWYRQDPGQGLRLIYYSQIVNDFQKGDIAEGYSVSREKKESFPLTVTSAQKNPTAFYLCASTTGGGNSPLHFGNGTRLTVT.

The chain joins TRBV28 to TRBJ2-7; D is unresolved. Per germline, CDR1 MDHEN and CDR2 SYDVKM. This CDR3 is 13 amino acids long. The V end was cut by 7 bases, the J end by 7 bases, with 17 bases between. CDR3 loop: CASTPVGVGEQYF. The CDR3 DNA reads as TGTGCCAGCACCCCTGTTGGGGTCGGGGAGCAGTACTTC.

For the CDR3, the DNA is TGCGCCAGCAGCCACCCCCTAGCGGGGGGTGGTGGAGATACGCAGTATTTT. This gives the protein CASSHPLAGGGGDTQYF. The V call is TRBV4-1, the J call TRBJ2-3; 11 bases line up with TRBD2. Per the germline V gene, CDR1 is MGHRA and CDR2 is YSYEKL. Trimming at V came to 3 bases and at J to 5 bases, leaving 10 bases not matched to a gene. The CDR3 contains 17 residues.

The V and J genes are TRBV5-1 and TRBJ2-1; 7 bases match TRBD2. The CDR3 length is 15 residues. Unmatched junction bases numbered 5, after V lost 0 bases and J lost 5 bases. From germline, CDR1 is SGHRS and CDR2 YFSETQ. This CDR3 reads CASSLEVGGDNEQFF. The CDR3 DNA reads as TGCGCCAGCAGCTTGGAGGTGGGAGGGGACAATGAGCAGTTCTTC.

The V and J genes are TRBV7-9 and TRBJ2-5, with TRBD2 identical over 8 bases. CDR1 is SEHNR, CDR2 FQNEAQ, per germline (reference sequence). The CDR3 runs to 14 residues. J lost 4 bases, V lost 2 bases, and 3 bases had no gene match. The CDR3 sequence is CASSLTAGVETQYF. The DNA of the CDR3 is TGTGCCAGCAGCTTAACAGCGGGGGTAGAGACCCAGTACTTC.

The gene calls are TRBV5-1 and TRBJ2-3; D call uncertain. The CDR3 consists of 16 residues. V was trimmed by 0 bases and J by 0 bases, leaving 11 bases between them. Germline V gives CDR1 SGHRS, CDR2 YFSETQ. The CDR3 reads CASSLVASLSTDTQYF. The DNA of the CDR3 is TGCGCCAGCAGCTTGGTGGCTTCTCTTAGCACAGATACGCAGTATTTT.

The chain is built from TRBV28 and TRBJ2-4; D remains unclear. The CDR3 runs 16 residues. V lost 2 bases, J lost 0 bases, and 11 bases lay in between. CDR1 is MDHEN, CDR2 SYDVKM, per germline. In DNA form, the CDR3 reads TGTGCCAGCAGTTTAGGGCCCAAGACAGCCAAAAACATTCAGTACTTC. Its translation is CASSLGPKTAKNIQYF.

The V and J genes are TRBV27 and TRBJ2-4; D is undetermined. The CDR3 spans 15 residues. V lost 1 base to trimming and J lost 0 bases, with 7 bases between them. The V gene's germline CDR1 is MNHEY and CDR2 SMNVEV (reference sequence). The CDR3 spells CASSLLPLAKNIQYF. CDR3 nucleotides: TGTGCCAGCAGTTTATTGCCCCTAGCCAAAAACATTCAGTACTTC.

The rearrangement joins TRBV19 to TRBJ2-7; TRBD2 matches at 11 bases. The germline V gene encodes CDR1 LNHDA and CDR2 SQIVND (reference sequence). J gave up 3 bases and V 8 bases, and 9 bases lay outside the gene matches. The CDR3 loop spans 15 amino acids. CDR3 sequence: CASGAGTSGVYEQYF. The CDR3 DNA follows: TGTGCCAGTGGCGCCGGGACTAGCGGAGTCTACGAGCAGTACTTC.

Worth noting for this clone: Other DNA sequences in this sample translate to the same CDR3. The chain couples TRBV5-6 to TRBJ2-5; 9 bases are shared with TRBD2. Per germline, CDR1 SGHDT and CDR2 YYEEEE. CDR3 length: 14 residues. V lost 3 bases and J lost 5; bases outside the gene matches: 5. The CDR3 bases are TGTGCCAGCAGCTCGACTAGCGGTGGGGAGACCCAGTACTTC. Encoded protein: CASSSTSGGETQYF.

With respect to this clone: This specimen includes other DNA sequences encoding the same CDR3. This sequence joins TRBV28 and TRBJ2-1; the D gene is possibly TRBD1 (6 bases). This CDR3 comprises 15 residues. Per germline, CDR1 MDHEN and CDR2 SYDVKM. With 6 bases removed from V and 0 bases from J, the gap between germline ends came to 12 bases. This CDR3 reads CASSLGGSSYNEQFF. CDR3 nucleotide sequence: TGTGCCAGCAGCCTAGGGGGAAGCTCCTACAATGAGCAGTTCTTC. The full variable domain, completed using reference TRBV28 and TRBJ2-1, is DVKVTQSSRYLVKRTGEKVFLECVQDMDHENMFWYRQDPGLGLRLIYFSYDVKMKEKGDIPEGYSVSREKKERFSLILESASTNQTSMYLCASSLGGSSYNEQFFGPGTRLTVL.

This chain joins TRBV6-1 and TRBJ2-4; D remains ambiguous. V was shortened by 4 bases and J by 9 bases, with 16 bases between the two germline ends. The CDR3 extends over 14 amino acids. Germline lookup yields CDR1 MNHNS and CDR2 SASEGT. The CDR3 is CASSVPLGLGIQYF. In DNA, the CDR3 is TGTGCCAGCAGTGTACCGCTCGGTCTAGGCATTCAGTACTTC.

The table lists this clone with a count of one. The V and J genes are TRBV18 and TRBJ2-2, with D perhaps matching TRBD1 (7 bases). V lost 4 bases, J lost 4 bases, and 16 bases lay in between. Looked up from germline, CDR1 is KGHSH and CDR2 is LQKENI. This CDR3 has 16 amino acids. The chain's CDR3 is CASSRQGGSLTGELFF. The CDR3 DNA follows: TGTGCCAGCTCACGACAGGGAGGATCTCTCACCGGGGAGCTGTTTTTT.

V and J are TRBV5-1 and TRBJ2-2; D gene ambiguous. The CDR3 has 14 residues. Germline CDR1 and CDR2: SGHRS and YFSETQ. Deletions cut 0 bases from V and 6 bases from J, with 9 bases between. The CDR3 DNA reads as TGCGCCAGCAGCTTGGGTCCCATAGCCGGGGAGCTGTTTTTT. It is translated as CASSLGPIAGELFF. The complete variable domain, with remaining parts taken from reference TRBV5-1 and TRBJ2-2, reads KAGVTQTPRYLIKTRGQQVTLSCSPISGHRSVSWYQQTPGQGLQFLFEYFSETQRNKGNFPGRFSGRQFSNSRSEMNVSTLELGDSALYLCASSLGPIAGELFFGEGSRLTVL.

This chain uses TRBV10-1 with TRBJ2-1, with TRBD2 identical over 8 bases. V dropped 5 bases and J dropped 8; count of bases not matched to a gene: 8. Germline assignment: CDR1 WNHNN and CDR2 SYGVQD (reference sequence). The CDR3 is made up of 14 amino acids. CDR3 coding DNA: TGCGCCAGCAGTAGAGCGGGGGCTGGGGATGAGCAGTTCTTC. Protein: CASSRAGAGDEQFF.